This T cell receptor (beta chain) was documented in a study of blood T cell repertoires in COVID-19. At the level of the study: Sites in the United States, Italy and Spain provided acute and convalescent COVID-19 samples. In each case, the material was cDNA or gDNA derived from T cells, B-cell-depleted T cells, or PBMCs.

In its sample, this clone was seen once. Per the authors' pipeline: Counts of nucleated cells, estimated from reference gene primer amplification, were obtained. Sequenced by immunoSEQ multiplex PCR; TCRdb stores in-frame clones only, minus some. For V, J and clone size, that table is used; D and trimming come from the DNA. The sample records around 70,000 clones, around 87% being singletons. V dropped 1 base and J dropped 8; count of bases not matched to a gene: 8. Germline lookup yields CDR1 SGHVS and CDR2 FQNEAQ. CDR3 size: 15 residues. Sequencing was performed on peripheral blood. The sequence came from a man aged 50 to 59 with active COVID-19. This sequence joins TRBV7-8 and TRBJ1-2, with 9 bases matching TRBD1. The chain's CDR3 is CASSLEGQGSRGYTF. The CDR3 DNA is TGTGCCAGCAGCTTAGAGGGACAGGGATCTCGGGGCTACACCTTC.